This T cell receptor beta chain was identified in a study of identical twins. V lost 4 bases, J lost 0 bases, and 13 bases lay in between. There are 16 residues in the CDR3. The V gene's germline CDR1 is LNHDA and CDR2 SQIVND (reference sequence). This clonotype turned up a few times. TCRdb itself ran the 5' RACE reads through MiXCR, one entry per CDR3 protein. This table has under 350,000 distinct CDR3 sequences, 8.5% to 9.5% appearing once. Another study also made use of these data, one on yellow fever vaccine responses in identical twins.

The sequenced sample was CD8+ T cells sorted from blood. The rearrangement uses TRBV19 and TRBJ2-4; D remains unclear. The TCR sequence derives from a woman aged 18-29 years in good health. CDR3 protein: CASSRLRNLAKNIQYF. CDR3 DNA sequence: TGTGCCAGTAGTAGGCTGCGGAACCTAGCCAAAAACATTCAGTACTTC.